Listed below are T cell receptor beta chains from one sample, sequenced in a study of CD8 T cells in Susac syndrome. In TCRdb, the immunoSEQ multiplex PCR reads were re-called with MiXCR into one record per CDR3 protein. The sample consists of 350,000 to 550,000 distinct CDR3 sequences, approximately 85% of them appearing once. The sample taken for sequencing was CD8+ T cells from PBMCs. The receptor set was obtained from a human donor with multiple sclerosis. CDR3s include the opening cysteine and the closing phenylalanine or tryptophan. A D gene is named only where the DNA matches it firmly. For some rows the clone size is stated as once, few or many, or as a class when expanded; others skip it.

J: TRBJ2-1
size: .
V: TRBV28
D: .
CDR3: CASRPKGSYNEQFF

J: TRBJ2-1
size: .
V: TRBV6-1
D: .
CDR3: CASNTEGGSYNEQFF

J: TRBJ1-5
size: few
V: TRBV27
D: .
CDR3: CASSLLGGQPQHF

J: TRBJ1-1
size: .
V: TRBV19
D: .
CDR3: CASSEQGSNTEAFF

J: TRBJ2-1
size: .
V: TRBV4-1
D: TRBD2
CDR3: CASSQVTSGGYEQFF

J: TRBJ2-7
size: .
V: TRBV27
D: .
CDR3: CASSPLPGLYYEQYF

J: TRBJ2-3
size: .
V: TRBV5-4
D: .
CDR3: CASSLDHYPDTQYF

J: TRBJ2-1
size: once
V: TRBV9
D: .
CDR3: CASSPDSNGYNEQFF

J: TRBJ2-5
size: .
V: TRBV6-5
D: .
CDR3: CASSSGDPQETQYF

J: TRBJ1-4
size: few
V: TRBV20-1
D: .
CDR3: CSARYGRGANEKLFF

J: TRBJ2-7
size: few
V: TRBV6-5
D: .
CDR3: CASSYPTAEQYF

J: TRBJ2-7
size: .
V: TRBV20-1
D: TRBD1
CDR3: CSARFRQGLEEQYF

J: TRBJ2-7
size: .
V: TRBV4-1
D: TRBD1
CDR3: CASSDGTGDSYEQYF

J: TRBJ2-7
size: .
V: TRBV4-1
D: .
CDR3: CASSQAREGHEQYF

J: TRBJ1-4
size: .
V: TRBV30
D: TRBD1
CDR3: CAWSPGTGDEKLFF

J: TRBJ2-1
size: .
V: TRBV29-1
D: .
CDR3: CSVEDLALNEQFF

J: TRBJ2-7
size: .
V: TRBV20-1
D: .
CDR3: CSASDREVEQYF

J: TRBJ1-2
size: .
V: TRBV15
D: .
CDR3: CATSPRRGDGYGYTF

J: TRBJ1-5
size: .
V: TRBV27
D: .
CDR3: CASSLYGGVGQPQHF

J: TRBJ2-3
size: .
V: TRBV2
D: TRBD2
CDR3: CASTLAGSGADTQYF

J: TRBJ1-1
size: .
V: TRBV12-3/TRBV12-4
D: .
CDR3: CASSFEDENTEAFF

J: TRBJ2-2
size: .
V: TRBV6-1
D: TRBD1
CDR3: CASSDRDRVGELFF

J: TRBJ2-3
size: .
V: TRBV7-9
D: .
CDR3: CASSSRRDNLYGTDTQYF

J: TRBJ2-1
size: .
V: TRBV6-5
D: .
CDR3: CASSYTAGGYNEQFF

J: TRBJ2-1
size: few
V: TRBV24-1
D: .
CDR3: CATSDLRRGDEQFF

J: TRBJ2-2
size: .
V: TRBV21-1
D: .
CDR3: CASSKAAVMNTGELFF

J: TRBJ2-1
size: .
V: TRBV5-4
D: .
CDR3: CASSPSVYNEQFF

J: TRBJ2-5
size: .
V: TRBV30
D: .
CDR3: CAWSPDLRAETQYF

J: TRBJ2-1
size: few
V: TRBV5-1
D: .
CDR3: CASSGGTGGGVNEQFF

J: TRBJ1-6
size: .
V: TRBV5-5
D: .
CDR3: CASSPAQSSYNSPLHF

J: TRBJ2-1
size: .
V: TRBV19
D: TRBD2
CDR3: CASSMTSGRAVEQFF

J: TRBJ1-5
size: .
V: TRBV20-1
D: .
CDR3: CSARDVRVGYQPQHF

J: TRBJ2-1
size: .
V: TRBV27
D: .
CDR3: CASSLYTGWEQFF

J: TRBJ2-1
size: once
V: TRBV6-5
D: TRBD2
CDR3: CASSYSGGRATHNEQFF

J: TRBJ1-2
size: .
V: TRBV5-5
D: .
CDR3: CASEGLNYGYTF

J: TRBJ2-1
size: .
V: TRBV19
D: .
CDR3: CASQPVRSYNEQFF

J: TRBJ2-5
size: .
V: TRBV10-3
D: .
CDR3: CAISELKVTEPQETQYF

J: TRBJ2-1
size: few
V: TRBV5-1
D: .
CDR3: CASSPWTDYNEQFF

J: TRBJ2-1
size: .
V: TRBV11-2
D: .
CDR3: CASSLGWGPSDEQFF

J: TRBJ1-1
size: .
V: TRBV3-1
D: .
CDR3: CASSQLDPRIEAFF

J: TRBJ2-7
size: .
V: TRBV12-3/TRBV12-4
D: .
CDR3: CASSFNPGIGDEQYF

J: TRBJ1-5
size: .
V: TRBV7-9
D: TRBD1
CDR3: CANSPTGPNQPQHF